The 8 T cell receptor beta chains reported below all come from one sample, sequenced in a study of blood T cell repertoires in COVID-19. TCRdb keeps only in-frame clones here, not all; method: immunoSEQ multiplex PCR. The repertoire holds roughly 150,000 clones, with about 79% as singletons. The sequenced sample consisted of peripheral blood. Every receptor here comes from a woman aged 50 to 65 in a cohort sampled during active or convalescent COVID-19.

The rearrangement uses TRBV29-1 and TRBJ1-2, with 10 bases that match TRBD1. Germline CDR1 is SQVTM and CDR2 is ANQGSEA. V was pared by 2 bases and J by 8 bases, with 5 bases of the junction left unmatched. The CDR3 has 13 amino acids. CDR3 nucleotide sequence: TGCAGCGTTGAACGACAGGGGGCAAAAGGCTACACCTTC. Amino acids: CSVERQGAKGYTF.

The chain links TRBV10-3 to TRBJ2-5; 9 positions match TRBD2. The CDR3 covers 13 residues. V lost 8 bases and J lost 4; bases outside the gene matches: 5. Germline V gene lookup returns CDR1 ENHRY and CDR2 SYGVKD. The chain's CDR3 is CAIGGGAGETQYF. The CDR3 region has the DNA TGTGCCATCGGCGGGGGGGCCGGAGAGACCCAGTACTTC.

The rearrangement uses TRBV28 and TRBJ2-7; possible D gene TRBD1, 6 bases. The CDR3 is 13 residues long. V was pared by 3 bases and J by 3 bases, with 9 bases between. CDR1 MDHEN and CDR2 SYDVKM come from the germline V gene. The CDR3 DNA follows: TGTGCCAGCAGTTTTGGGGACAACTACGAGCAGTACTTC. It codes for CASSFGDNYEQYF.

The gene calls are TRBV4-3 and TRBJ2-2, with D possibly matching TRBD1 (5 bases). CDR3 length: 14 residues. V shed 0 bases and J shed 7 bases, with 9 bases lying between them. Germline loops: CDR1 LGHNA, CDR2 YSLEER. DNA for the CDR3: TGCGCCAGCAGCCAAGATCCCAGGGACGGGGAGCTGTTTTTT. Translation gives CASSQDPRDGELFF.

In its sample, this clone was seen once. The chain uses TRBV27 and TRBJ1-1; D remains unclear. V was clipped by 0 bases and J by 7 bases, with 12 bases between them. The CDR3 sequence is 14 residues long. Germline lookup yields CDR1 MNHEY and CDR2 SMNVEV (reference sequence). The CDR3 reads CASSLSSRGLEAFF. The CDR3 nucleotides read TGTGCCAGCAGTTTATCGTCCAGAGGCCTTGAAGCTTTCTTT.

The chain is built from TRBV7-8 and TRBJ1-1; weak D call: TRBD1 (6 bases). The CDR3 sequence is 14 residues long. CDR1 is SGHVS, CDR2 FQNEAQ, per germline. The ends were cut back, 7 bases at V and 3 bases at J, with 15 bases in the middle. The CDR3 sequence is CASNAQGSDTEAFF. The CDR3 DNA reads as TGTGCCAGCAACGCCCAGGGGTCGGACACTGAAGCTTTCTTT.

This chain links TRBV19 with TRBJ1-6, with D perhaps TRBD1 (5 bases). The CDR3 extends over 17 amino acids. Trimming removed 3 bases from V and 4 bases from J, with 16 bases in between. Germline V gene data show CDR1 as LNHDA and CDR2 as SQIVND (reference sequence). The CDR3 region has the DNA TGTGCCAGTAGTATTTACATTCGACAGCCGTATAATTCACCCCTCCACTTT. Its translation is CASSIYIRQPYNSPLHF.

This rearrangement joins TRBV7-2 to TRBJ1-1, with 9 bases lining up with TRBD1. V was pared by 1 base and J by 13 bases, with 10 bases of the junction left unmatched. The germline gives CDR1 SGHTA, CDR2 FQGNSA. The CDR3 has 14 amino acids. Here the CDR3 DNA reads TGTGCCAGCAGCTTAGATTGGGACAGGGATATTGGTTTCTTT. Translating it yields CASSLDWDRDIGFF.